This record concerns one T cell receptor beta chain sequence. CD8+CD57+ cell expansion, shown by flow cytometry, had occurred in the patients selected for sequencing. Template material for TCR beta VDJ and CDR3 profiling consisted of genomic DNA. MiXCR, run by TCRdb on the reads, gives a single entry per CDR3 protein. The sample has 200,000 or so distinct CDR3 sequences, roughly 53% seen once. This sample was taken from a study of CD8+CD57+ T cells in acquired aplastic anemia. With 6 bases removed from V and 7 bases from J, the gap between germline ends came to 13 bases. CDR3 size: 13 residues. The germline V gene has CDR1 SEHNR and CDR2 FQNEAQ (reference sequence).

The sample comprised sorted CD4+, CD8+, or CD8+CD57+ T cells (not recorded which) from PBMCs. V usage is TRBV7-9 and J usage is TRBJ1-5, with D perhaps matching TRBD1 (6 bases). This TCR came from a human donor with aplastic anemia. The CDR3 here is CASSEGGWQPQHF. The CDR3, as DNA: TGTGCCAGCAGTGAAGGGGGGTGGCAGCCCCAGCATTTT. Full variable domain (rest looked up from reference TRBV7-9 and TRBJ1-5): DTGVSQNPRHKITKRGQNVTFRCDPISEHNRLYWYRQTLGQGPEFLTYFQNEAQLEKSRLLSDRFSAERPKGSFSTLEIQRTEQGDSAMYLCASSEGGWQPQHFGDGTRLSIL.